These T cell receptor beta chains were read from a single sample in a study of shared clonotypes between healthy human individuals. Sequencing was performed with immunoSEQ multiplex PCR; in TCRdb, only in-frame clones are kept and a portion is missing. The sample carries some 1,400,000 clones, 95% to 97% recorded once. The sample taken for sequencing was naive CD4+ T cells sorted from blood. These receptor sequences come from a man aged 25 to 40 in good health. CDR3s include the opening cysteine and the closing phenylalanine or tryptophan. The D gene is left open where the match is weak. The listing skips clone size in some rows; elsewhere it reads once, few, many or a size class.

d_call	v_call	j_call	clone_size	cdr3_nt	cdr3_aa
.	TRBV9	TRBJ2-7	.	TGTGCCAGCAGCGTAACCCCCCTCGGCTCCGAGCAGTACTTC	CASSVTPLGSEQYF
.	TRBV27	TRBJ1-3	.	TGTGCCAGCAGGGGGCCGGGGAACACCATATATTTT	CASRGPGNTIYF
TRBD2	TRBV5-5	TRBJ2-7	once	TGTGCCAGCAGCTTGGGACTAGCGACCCGATCCTACGAGCAGTACTTC	CASSLGLATRSYEQYF
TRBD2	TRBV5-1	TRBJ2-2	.	TGCGCCAGCAGCTTGGTTCCCATCACGGGAGGTTCCGGGGAGCTGTTTTTT	CASSLVPITGGSGELFF
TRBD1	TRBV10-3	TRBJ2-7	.	TGTGCCATCAAACAGGGGCCTGTTTACGAGCAGTACTTC	CAIKQGPVYEQYF
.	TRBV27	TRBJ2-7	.	TGTGCCAGCAGTTGGGTCCCATACGGCTCCTACGAGCAGTACTTC	CASSWVPYGSYEQYF
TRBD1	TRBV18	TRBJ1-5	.	TGTGCCAGCTCACCACCGGGGACAGGGAATCAGCCCCAGCATTTT	CASSPPGTGNQPQHF
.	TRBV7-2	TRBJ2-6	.	TGTGCCAGCAGCAAGGGACCCAGAGCGCAAAGTCGGGCCAACGTCCTGACTTTC	CASSKGPRAQSRANVLTF
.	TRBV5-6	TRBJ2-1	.	TGTGCCAGCAGCTTAACGTCGAGACAGATTATCGATGAGCAGTTCTTC	CASSLTSRQIIDEQFF
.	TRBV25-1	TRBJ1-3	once	TGTGCCAGCAGTGGCGGGCGGGTGACTGGAAACACCATATATTTT	CASSGGRVTGNTIYF
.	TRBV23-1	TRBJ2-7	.	TGCGCCAGCAGTCAATCAATAATAAGGGGCGACTACGAGCAGTACTTC	CASSQSIIRGDYEQYF
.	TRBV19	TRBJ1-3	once	TGTGCCAGTAGTATAGTCGCCGATTACTCTGGAAACACCATATATTTT	CASSIVADYSGNTIYF
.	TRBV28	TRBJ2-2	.	TGTGCCAGCAGTTTGGGGCGTGGGTGGAACACCGGGGAGCTGTTTTTT	CASSLGRGWNTGELFF
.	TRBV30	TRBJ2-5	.	TGTGCCTGGAGCGGTACCGGAGAGACCCAGTACTTC	CAWSGTGETQYF
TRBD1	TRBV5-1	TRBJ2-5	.	TGCGCCAGCAGCTCCGACAGGGGGCTAGAAGAGACCCAGTACTTC	CASSSDRGLEETQYF
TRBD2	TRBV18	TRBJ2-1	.	TGTGCCAGCTCACCAAGGGAGGGCAATGAGCAGTTCTTC	CASSPREGNEQFF
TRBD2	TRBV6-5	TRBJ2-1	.	TGTGCCAGCCAAAAGCCCGGGACTAGCGGGCATGAGCAGTTCTTC	CASQKPGTSGHEQFF
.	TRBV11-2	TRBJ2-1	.	TGTGCCAGCAGCTTAGGTCGTCTTTTATTGACTTACAATGAGCAGTTCTTC	CASSLGRLLLTYNEQFF
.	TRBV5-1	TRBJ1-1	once	TGCGCCAGCAGCTTGGTGCCAGGGAACACTGAAGCTTTCTTT	CASSLVPGNTEAFF
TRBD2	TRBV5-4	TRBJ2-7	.	TGTGCCAGCAGCTCGGGTCAGTGGAGAGCGGGAGGGGGGGAGCAGTACTTC	CASSSGQWRAGGGEQYF
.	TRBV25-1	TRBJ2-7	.	TGTGCCAGCAGACCCTTGGGGGAAGGGAACGAGCAGTACTTC	CASRPLGEGNEQYF
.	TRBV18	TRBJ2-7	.	TGTGCCAGCTCACCACCCGCCGGAGCTGTCGAGCAGTACTTC	CASSPPAGAVEQYF
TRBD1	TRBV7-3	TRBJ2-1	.	TGTGCCAGCAGCATCAGGGGGCGATCCTACAATGAGCAGTTCTTC	CASSIRGRSYNEQFF
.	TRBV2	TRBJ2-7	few	TGTGCCAGCAAAGGAGGACAGATCACTTACGAGCAGTACTTC	CASKGGQITYEQYF
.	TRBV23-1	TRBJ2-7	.	TGCGCCAGCAGTCAATTCCTCAGGAACGAGCAGTACTTC	CASSQFLRNEQYF
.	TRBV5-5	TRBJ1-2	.	TGTGCCAGCAGCTCAACCGACAGGCAATGGGGCTACACCTTC	CASSSTDRQWGYTF
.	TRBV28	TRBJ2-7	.	TGTGCCAGCACAGGACGGTTGACAGGTAATTCCTACGAGCAGTACTTC	CASTGRLTGNSYEQYF
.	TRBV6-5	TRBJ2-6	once	TGTGCCAGCAGTTACGATAGCCCTCCTGGGGCCAACGTCCTGACTTTC	CASSYDSPPGANVLTF
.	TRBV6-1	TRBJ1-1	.	TGTGCCAGCAGTAACAGGAAAGGGGCCACTGAAGCTTTCTTT	CASSNRKGATEAFF
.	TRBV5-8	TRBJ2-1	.	TGTGCCAGCAGCTACTCTAAAGGTAAACCAGGGGAGCAGTTCTTC	CASSYSKGKPGEQFF
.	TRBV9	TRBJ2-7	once	TGTGCCAGCAGCGTCAGTCCTTCCTACGAGCAGTACTTC	CASSVSPSYEQYF
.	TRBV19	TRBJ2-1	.	TGTGCCAGTAGTATAGAAGGCCTAGCGAATGAGCAGTTCTTC	CASSIEGLANEQFF
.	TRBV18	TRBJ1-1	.	TGTGCCAGCTCGTCAACCGGAGCGAACACTGAAGCTTTCTTT	CASSSTGANTEAFF
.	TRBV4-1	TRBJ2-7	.	TGCGCCAGCAGCCAAGAATGGGGAGGCTCCTACGAGCAGTACTTC	CASSQEWGGSYEQYF
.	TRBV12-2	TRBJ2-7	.	TGTGCAAGTCGCGTCAGGGGGTTATCCCCGAGAATAACCTACGAGCAGTACTTC	CASRVRGLSPRITYEQYF
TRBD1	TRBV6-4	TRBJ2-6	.	TGTGCCAGCAGTGCGGGGACAGGCGGGTCTGGGGCCAACGTCCTGACTTTC	CASSAGTGGSGANVLTF
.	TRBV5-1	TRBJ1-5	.	TGCGCCAGCAGCTTGGCCTTTACAGGGTCCCTTGACATAAATAGCAATCAGCCCCAGCATTTT	CASSLAFTGSLDINSNQPQHF
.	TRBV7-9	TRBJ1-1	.	TGTGCCAGCAGCTTAGATTCCCTGGGCAATGTGAACACTGAAGCTTTCTTT	CASSLDSLGNVNTEAFF
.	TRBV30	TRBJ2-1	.	TGTGCCTTCTACAGGGTCTACAATGAGCAGTTCTTC	CAFYRVYNEQFF
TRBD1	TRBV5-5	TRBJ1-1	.	TGTGCCAGCAGCTTGATCAGGGGGCCCACTGAAGCTTTCTTT	CASSLIRGPTEAFF
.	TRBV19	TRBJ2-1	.	TGTGCCAGTAGACGGACTGACAATGAGCAGTTCTTC	CASRRTDNEQFF